The T cell receptor (beta chain) described here comes from a study of CXCR3-negative and CXCR3-positive naive CD8 T cells. Phenotypically, naive CD8+ T cells corresponded to CD45RO-CCR7+CD27+CD95-. Study results and caveats: The study found that naive CXCR3-negative and CXCR3-positive cells shared TRBV-TRBJ usage, while memory cells differed. Against CXCR3-negative naive cells, CXCR3-positive naive cells showed more hydrophobic TRB CDR3s. The naive subsets expressed comparable surface CD5, and the authors inferred TCR strength from TRB CDR3 properties.

Germline V gene data show CDR1 as SNHLY and CDR2 as FYNNEI. This CDR3 spans 16 amino acids. Of note for this clonotype: The antigen is unknown.

TRB cDNA libraries were made by UMI-labeled 5' RACE. TCRdb re-analyzed the 5' RACE reads; it lists each CDR3 protein once, without DNA. The sample includes over 20,000 distinct CDR3 sequences. Sequencing used naive CXCR3- CD8+ T cells from blood. Subset denoted: CD45RO-CCR7+CD27+CD95- naive CD8+ T cells lacking CXCR3 (TNR3-). The sequence was obtained from a human donor in good health. Some clones in this sample may be carry-over from other donors' samples. V gene TRBV2 combines with J gene TRBJ1-5; TCRdb selects TRBD1, and the lack of DNA leaves this call unchecked. The CDR3 sequence: CASSAPQLGTNQPQHF.